The next 5 T cell receptor beta chains were all read from a single sample in a study of blood T cell repertoires in COVID-19. TCRdb keeps only in-frame clones here, not all; method: immunoSEQ multiplex PCR. The repertoire holds about 330,000 clones, about nine tenths seen once, with under 11% in the top ten. The sample consisted of PBMCs or T cells enriched from blood (not recorded which). All receptors come from a woman aged 18-29 years who had recovered from COVID-19.

V is TRBV7-9 and J is TRBJ2-7; perhaps TRBD2 as D (5 bases). In germline, CDR1 is SEHNR, CDR2 FQNEAQ (reference sequence). This CDR3 has 13 amino acids. The ends were cut back, 3 bases at V and 0 bases at J, with 6 bases in the middle. As DNA, the CDR3 is TGTGCCAGCAGCTTGACTAACTCCTACGAGCAGTACTTC. Protein: CASSLTNSYEQYF.

The rearrangement links TRBV5-8 to TRBJ1-3; TRBD1 might be the D (5 bases). Trimming shortened V by 0 bases and J by 3 bases, and 10 bases separated the two germline ends. Germline V lookup: CDR1 SGHTS, CDR2 YDEGEE. The CDR3 sequence is 15 residues long. CDR3: CASSLEGLSGNTIYF. Here the CDR3 DNA reads TGTGCCAGCAGCTTGGAGGGGTTAAGTGGAAACACCATATATTTT.

The rearrangement uses TRBV15 and TRBJ2-7, with a tentative D call TRBD2 (7 bases). The CDR3 length is 18 residues. V was pared by 0 bases and J by 0 bases, with 18 bases between. The germline V gene encodes CDR1 LNHNV and CDR2 YYDKDF (reference sequence). As DNA, the CDR3 is TGTGCCACCAGCAGAGATCGGGGGGAGGGACACCTCTCCTACGAGCAGTACTTC. Translation: CATSRDRGEGHLSYEQYF.

The rearrangement uses TRBV5-8 and TRBJ2-5; 7 nucleotides line up with TRBD2. Germline assignment: CDR1 SGHTS and CDR2 YDEGEE. V lost 5 bases and J lost 1; bases outside the gene matches: 11. This CDR3 spans 16 amino acids. The DNA of the CDR3 is TGTGCCAGCAGTTCCCCCGCCGGCGGGGGCCAAGAGACCCAGTACTTC. Translating it yields CASSSPAGGGQETQYF. The whole variable domain, remainder taken from reference TRBV5-8 and TRBJ2-5, is EAGVTQSPTHLIKTRGQQATLRCSPISGHTSVYWYQQALGLGLQFLLWYDEGEERNRGNFPPRFSGRQFPNYSSELNVNALELEDSALYLCASSSPAGGGQETQYFGPGTRLLVL.

This rearrangement joins TRBV7-3 to TRBJ2-1; 7 positions match TRBD2. The CDR3 runs to 14 residues. Germline CDR1 is SGHTA and CDR2 is FQGTGA. The J segment lost 1 base and the V segment lost 8 bases, leaving 5 bases of the junction unmatched. The CDR3, as DNA: TGTGCCAGCGGGCGGGGGTCTTCCTACAATGAGCAGTTCTTC. Encoded protein: CASGRGSSYNEQFF.